The 28 T cell receptor beta chains below were found in one sample sequenced in a study of identical twins (dated by TCRdb to 2016 to 2017). The protocol used for the library was 5' RACE. Sequencing took place on an Illumina HiSeq 2000. The raw public reads went through TCRdb reprocessing: fastp at Q25, MiXCR clone calling, in-frame beta chains kept. Rows are unified per CDR3 protein, each entry keeping the most common DNA and genes. The sample includes 1.5 million to 2 million distinct CDR3 sequences, with about 32% observed a single time. The biggest ten clones account for roughly 0.3% of the sample. The source material was cord blood. Source of these receptors: a newborn girl in good health.

The chain links TRBV20-1 to TRBJ1-6; perhaps TRBD1 as D (6 bases). The CDR3 covers 14 residues. Germline V gives CDR1 DFQATT, CDR2 SNEGSKA (reference sequence). Trimming shortened V by 6 bases and J by 6 bases, and 15 bases separated the two germline ends. CDR3 nucleotide sequence: TGCAGTGCGCCAGGGGCAAGTTTTAATTCACCCCTCCACTTT. This codes for CSAPGASFNSPLHF.

This clonotype showed up just a few times. The V and J genes are TRBV5-1 and TRBJ2-3, with TRBD2 identical over 9 bases. Germline lookup yields CDR1 SGHRS and CDR2 YFSETQ. The junction had 8 bases not matched to a gene; V was cut back by 4 bases and J by 2 bases. The CDR3 contains 16 residues. The CDR3 region is CASSLMGLADTDTQYF. The CDR3 region has the DNA TGCGCCAGCAGCCTAATGGGACTAGCCGACACAGATACGCAGTATTTT.

This clonotype has a handful of counts. The rearrangement joins TRBV28 to TRBJ2-3, with D tentatively TRBD2 (5 bases). V was cut by 2 bases and J by 4 bases, with 10 bases left in between. The CDR3 has 14 amino acids. From germline, CDR1 is MDHEN and CDR2 SYDVKM. CDR3 DNA sequence: TGTGCCAGCAGTTTAATGGACTTCCCAGATACGCAGTATTTT. This gives the protein CASSLMDFPDTQYF.

The J gene is TRBJ2-7, the V gene TRBV5-1, with 7 positions matching TRBD1. V lost 4 bases and J lost 5; bases outside the gene matches: 6. CDR3 length equals 13 residues. From germline, CDR1 is SGHRS and CDR2 YFSETQ. CDR3: CASSRDSPHEQYF. The CDR3 DNA follows: TGCGCCAGCAGCCGGGACAGCCCCCACGAGCAGTACTTC.

This clonotype was observed at least ten times. The rearrangement links TRBV25-1 to TRBJ2-1; TRBD2 agrees at 7 bases. The V gene's germline CDR1 is MGHDK and CDR2 SYGVNS. After removal of 3 bases from V and 6 bases from J, the junction contained 11 bases not matched to a gene. The CDR3 covers 16 residues. The CDR3 DNA reads as TGTGCCAGCAGTGATAGCTCGACTAGCTGGTTCAATGAGCAGTTCTTC. This encodes CASSDSSTSWFNEQFF.

This clonotype was counted a few times. The chain carries TRBV6-2 or TRBV6-3 and TRBJ1-1, with unresolved D. Trimming removed 2 bases at V and 0 bases at J, with 7 bases between. CDR3 length: 14 amino acids. The germline V gene has CDR1 MNHEY and CDR2 SVGEGT. The CDR3 DNA reads TGTGCCAGCAGTTACGGACGGATGAACACTGAAGCTTTCTTT. This sequence encodes CASSYGRMNTEAFF.

The rearrangement joins TRBV5-1 to TRBJ1-1; D not resolved. CDR1 is SGHRS, CDR2 YFSETQ, per germline. V was clipped by 4 bases and J by 6 bases, with 16 bases between them. The CDR3 sequence is 14 residues long. The CDR3 loop reads CASSLQTAGPEAFF. In nucleotides, the CDR3 is TGCGCCAGCAGCCTTCAGACGGCGGGCCCTGAAGCTTTCTTT.

V gene TRBV20-1 combines with J gene TRBJ2-3; D tentatively reads TRBD1 or TRBD2 (5 bases each). V shed 1 base and J shed 6 bases, with 11 bases lying between them. This CDR3 has 13 amino acids. Germline V gives CDR1 DFQATT, CDR2 SNEGSKA (reference sequence). Here the CDR3 DNA reads TGCAGTGCTAGAGCGGGGCTTAGGGATACGCAGTATTTT. Translating gives CSARAGLRDTQYF.

This clonotype has a handful of counts. This chain uses TRBV6-6 with TRBJ2-7, with D possibly being TRBD1 (6 bases). Looked up from germline, CDR1 is MNHNY and CDR2 is SVGAGI (reference sequence). Trimming shortened V by 4 bases and J by 0 bases, and 19 bases separated the two germline ends. The CDR3 consists of 17 residues. The CDR3 region is CASSSGHGVSSSYEQYF. The CDR3 DNA is TGTGCCAGCAGTTCGGGACACGGGGTCTCCAGCTCCTACGAGCAGTACTTC.

The J gene is TRBJ1-1, the V gene TRBV10-3, with 7 bases fitting TRBD1. With V trimmed by 10 bases and J by 4 bases, 6 bases remained unmatched. CDR1 is ENHRY, CDR2 SYGVKD, per germline. The CDR3 length is 12 residues. The CDR3 coding sequence is TGTGCCACGACAGGGTCAGGCACTGAAGCTTTCTTT. Its translation: CATTGSGTEAFF.

V gene TRBV28 combines with J gene TRBJ1-5; D perhaps matches TRBD1 (5 bases). The CDR3 is made up of 13 amino acids. Germline CDR1 is MDHEN and CDR2 is SYDVKM. V was trimmed by 8 bases and J by 2 bases, leaving 10 bases between them. CDR3 nucleotides: TGTGCCAGCCCGGGAGGGGGCAATCAGCCCCAGCATTTT. It encodes CASPGGGNQPQHF.

This clonotype was seen repeatedly, ten times or more. The V and J genes are TRBV5-1 and TRBJ2-5; 8 bases are shared with TRBD2. The CDR3 spans 15 residues. The germline gives CDR1 SGHRS, CDR2 YFSETQ. V trimming: 5 bases; J trimming: 2 bases; junction bases outside the gene matches: 8. This CDR3 is CASRFTSGDQETQYF. The CDR3 nucleotides are TGCGCCAGCAGGTTCACTAGCGGAGATCAAGAGACCCAGTACTTC.

This clonotype was recorded at least ten times. The chain links TRBV6-5 to TRBJ2-7; D is perhaps TRBD2 (5 bases). V dropped 2 bases and J dropped 3 bases, with 5 bases sitting between them. The CDR3 covers 12 residues. CDR1 and CDR2 (germline): MNHEY, SVGAGI. DNA for the CDR3: TGTGCCAGCAGTTACGCGGGCTACGAGCAGTACTTC. Residues: CASSYAGYEQYF.

The rearrangement links TRBV28 to TRBJ2-1; D remains ambiguous. V was cut by 3 bases and J by 0 bases, with 6 bases left in between. Germline assignment: CDR1 MDHEN and CDR2 SYDVKM. CDR3 length: 14 amino acids. CDR3 DNA: TGTGCCAGCAGTTTCGCTATCTCCTACAATGAGCAGTTCTTC. This encodes CASSFAISYNEQFF.

There are a few counts of this clonotype. The CDR3 spells CASSQDFPLGSPVYGYTF. The CDR3 DNA is TGTGCCAGCAGCCAAGATTTCCCTTTGGGCAGCCCTGTCTATGGCTACACCTTC. The chain uses TRBV4-2 and TRBJ1-2; the D is unclear. The germline CDR1 and CDR2 sequences are LGHNA and YNFKEQ. CDR3 length equals 18 residues. Trimming removed 0 bases at V and 4 bases at J, with 21 bases between.

As regards this clonotype: Since a much larger clone is just one base distant, this may be a read error. The rearrangement links TRBV7-2 to TRBJ2-7; 7 nucleotides align to TRBD1. Germline loops: CDR1 SGHTA, CDR2 FQGNSA. This CDR3 comprises 16 residues. V lost 3 bases, J lost 7 bases, and 15 bases stayed unmatched. The CDR3 here is CASSLSYRQGRNEQYF. CDR3 nucleotides: TGTGCCAGCAGCTTGAGTTATCGACAGGGTAGGAATGAGCAGTACTTC.

The V gene is TRBV13, the J gene TRBJ1-1; the D is unclear. V was cut by 4 bases and J by 1 base, with 7 bases left in between. This CDR3 is 13 amino acids long. The germline CDR1 and CDR2 sequences are PRHDT and FYEKMQ (reference sequence). The CDR3 loop is CASSSEANTEAFF. The CDR3 region has the DNA TGTGCCAGCAGCTCCGAGGCGAACACTGAAGCTTTCTTT.

J is TRBJ2-5 and V is TRBV7-2; TRBD2 matches 7 bases. The tail of the sequence fits TRBJ2-1 better, so the J call may be wrong. CDR1 is SGHTA and CDR2 is FQGNSA in the germline V gene. CDR3 length: 13 amino acids. CDR3 sequence reads: CASSLGREETQFF. The CDR3 DNA reads as TGTGCCAGCAGCCTGGGGAGGGAAGAGACCCAGTTCTTC.

The chain has TRBV24-1 and TRBJ2-3; TRBD1 agrees at 7 bases. CDR1 KGHDR and CDR2 SFDVKD come from the germline V gene. V shed 5 bases, J shed 4 bases, and the junction held 8 bases outside the gene matches. This CDR3 has 15 residues. The CDR3 loop is CATSASDRRADTQYF. CDR3 coding DNA: TGTGCCACCAGTGCCTCGGACAGGCGGGCAGATACGCAGTATTTT.

The chain uses TRBV19 and TRBJ2-7, with TRBD2 matching over 8 bases. J was trimmed by 6 bases and V by 6 bases; bases with no gene match: 7. The CDR3 totals 13 residues. CDR1 and CDR2 from the germline V gene are LNHDA and SQIVND (reference sequence). The CDR3 reads CASSPLLAVEQYF. The CDR3 region has the DNA TGTGCCAGTAGCCCCTTACTAGCGGTCGAGCAGTACTTC.

The genes are TRBV6-1 and TRBJ1-6; D is unresolved. Trimming shortened V by 8 bases and J by 7 bases, and 12 bases separated the two germline ends. CDR1 is MNHNS, CDR2 SASEGT, per germline. The length of the CDR3 is 13 residues. CDR3: CASGETVNSPLHF. The CDR3 bases are TGTGCCAGCGGGGAGACGGTAAATTCACCCCTCCACTTT.

The gene calls are TRBV20-1 and TRBJ1-3; D may be TRBD1 (6 bases). Trimming pared 6 bases from V and 0 bases from J, leaving 9 bases between. CDR1 DFQATT and CDR2 SNEGSKA come from the germline V gene (reference sequence). This CDR3 is 13 amino acids long. The CDR3, as DNA: TGCAGTGCAGGACAGAACTCTGGAAACACCATATATTTT. Translated: CSAGQNSGNTIYF.

In its sample, this clonotype was seen a few times. The V call is TRBV6-1, the J call TRBJ1-1; 8 bases line up with TRBD1. CDR1 and CDR2 (germline): MNHNS, SASEGT. V trimming: 10 bases; J trimming: 4 bases; junction bases outside the gene matches: 8. The CDR3 totals 13 residues. CDR3 sequence reads: CAIWITGGTEAFF. CDR3 DNA: TGTGCCATCTGGATCACAGGGGGCACTGAAGCTTTCTTT.

The V and J genes are TRBV6-5 and TRBJ2-3; 9 bases map to TRBD2. Germline V lookup: CDR1 MNHEY, CDR2 SVGAGI. V was clipped by 2 bases and J by 6 bases; unmatched bases: 27. This CDR3 has 22 residues. CDR3 bases: TGTGCCAGCAGTTACACCCCCCCGGGTAGCGGGGGAGAACTCCTCAAACACGATACGCAGTATTTT. Residues: CASSYTPPGSGGELLKHDTQYF.

The sample holds a few counts of this clonotype. The V call is TRBV10-3, the J call TRBJ1-4; the match to TRBD1 covers 10 bases. From germline, CDR1 is ENHRY and CDR2 SYGVKD. The J segment lost 8 bases and the V segment lost 5 bases, leaving 5 bases of the junction unmatched. This CDR3 spans 14 amino acids. The DNA for the CDR3 is TGTGCCATCAGTCCCGGGACAGGGGTCGAAAAACTGTTTTTT. Its translation is CAISPGTGVEKLFF.

The genes are TRBV28 and TRBJ1-3, with 8 bases fitting TRBD1. In germline, CDR1 is MDHEN, CDR2 SYDVKM. J was trimmed by 2 bases and V by 8 bases; bases with no gene match: 2. This CDR3 comprises 13 residues. DNA of the CDR3: TGTGCCAGCCAGGGGGCACCTGGAAACACCATATATTTT. This encodes CASQGAPGNTIYF.

This chain uses TRBV7-2 with TRBJ2-1; 9 bases map to TRBD2. The junction had 8 bases not matched to a gene; V was cut back by 4 bases and J by 4 bases. The CDR3 length is 16 residues. Germline loops: CDR1 SGHTA, CDR2 FQGNSA. The CDR3 protein is CASSSSGTSRYNEQFF. The DNA for the CDR3 is TGTGCCAGCAGCTCCTCCGGGACTAGCCGTTACAATGAGCAGTTCTTC.

This clonotype was observed many times. J is TRBJ1-1 and V is TRBV6-2 or TRBV6-3; D not certain. The CDR3 length is 11 residues. Trimming pared 2 bases from V and 4 bases from J, leaving 2 bases between. Germline CDR1 MNHEY, CDR2 SVGEGT. CDR3 coding DNA: TGTGCCAGCAGTTACAGCACTGAAGCTTTCTTT. It codes for CASSYSTEAFF.